One sample yielded the 32 T cell receptor beta chains listed below, sequenced in a study of blood T cells in healthy people across ages. Sample-barcoded 5' priming and a J-beta primer mix drove a second PCR of about 6 to 11 cycles. Each CDR3 protein gets one entry after TCRdb re-called the 5' RACE reads with MiXCR. Among about 570,000 distinct CDR3 sequences, around 27% were seen once, and the ten largest hold 3% to 4%. The data were also submitted as part of a second study, on T cells of mothers and their children.

Specimen: blood. Every receptor here comes from a boy aged 2 to 10 in good health.

This clonotype was seen a few times. This chain joins TRBV20-1 and TRBJ2-7; 9 bases align to TRBD2. V dropped 5 bases and J dropped 3; count of bases not matched to a gene: 8. The CDR3 has 14 residues. CDR1 and CDR2 (germline): DFQATT, SNEGSKA (reference sequence). The CDR3 is CSASKLAGSYEQYF. The CDR3 region has the DNA TGCAGTGCTTCAAAACTAGCGGGCAGCTACGAGCAGTACTTC.

Remarks on this clonotype: This sequence may be a read error, since a much larger clone differs from it by one base. The rearrangement links TRBV4-1 to TRBJ1-1; tentatively, D is TRBD1 (5 bases). From germline, CDR1 is MGHRA and CDR2 YSYEKL. The CDR3 has 16 amino acids. V dropped 6 bases and J dropped 2 bases, with 19 bases sitting between them. In DNA, the CDR3 is TGCGCCAGCAGTCATAAATTGGGGGGGTTTAACACTGAAGCTTTCTTT. This codes for CASSHKLGGFNTEAFF.

This clonotype was detected a few times. The chain links TRBV2 to TRBJ1-6; TRBD1 might be the D (6 bases). V gave up 7 bases and J gave up 8 bases, with 9 bases separating them. Germline V CDR1 and CDR2: SNHLY, FYNNEI. CDR3 length: 12 residues. DNA of the CDR3: TGTGCCAGCAAGGAGGGGGATTCACCCCTCCACTTT. The encoded protein is CASKEGDSPLHF.

This clonotype showed up just a few times. V usage is TRBV7-6 and J usage is TRBJ2-5; 10 bases agree with TRBD2. Gene TRBJ2-1 matches the end of the DNA better, so the J call may be wrong. The CDR3 is made up of 16 amino acids. Per germline, CDR1 SGHVS and CDR2 FNYEAQ. The CDR3 nucleotides read TGTGCCAGCAGCTTAGGGACTAGCGGATCGAACAATGAGCAGTTCTTC. Protein product: CASSLGTSGSNNEQFF.

V and J are TRBV12-3 or TRBV12-4 and TRBJ2-4, with TRBD2 matching 9 bases. V shed 5 bases and J 0 bases; nucleotides not matched to a gene: 5. CDR3 length: 16 amino acids. As DNA, the CDR3 is TGTGCCAGCAGTCCGACTAGCGGATTAGCCAAAAACATTCAGTACTTC. This translates into CASSPTSGLAKNIQYF.

This clonotype occurred a few times. The rearrangement uses TRBV2 and TRBJ1-4, with D perhaps TRBD1 (6 bases). CDR1 and CDR2 from the germline V gene are SNHLY and FYNNEI. V was trimmed by 3 bases and J by 6 bases, leaving 14 bases between them. This CDR3 has 15 residues. CDR3 DNA: TGTGCCAGCAGTGAGGGGGCGGGCCAACATGAAAAACTGTTTTTT. This translates into CASSEGAGQHEKLFF.

This clonotype turned up a few times. The V gene is TRBV15, the J gene TRBJ2-5; TRBD1 might be the D (6 bases). CDR1 LNHNV and CDR2 YYDKDF come from the germline V gene (reference sequence). V lost 0 bases, J lost 4 bases, and 21 bases lay in between. This CDR3 region has 18 residues. CDR3 in DNA: TGTGCCACCAGCAGAGAAGTGAGCGCAGGGGTCCGGCGAGAGACCCAGTACTTC. Translation: CATSREVSAGVRRETQYF.

This clonotype was counted a single time. This rearrangement joins TRBV7-9 to TRBJ2-3; 11 positions agree with TRBD2. This CDR3 spans 15 amino acids. Germline values: CDR1 SEHNR, CDR2 FQNEAQ (reference sequence). Germline trimming cut 5 bases from V and 6 bases from J; bases unmatched to any gene: 7. The CDR3 here is CASSLIAGGPDTQYF. The CDR3 nucleotides read TGTGCCAGCAGCCTCATAGCGGGGGGGCCTGATACGCAGTATTTT.

This clonotype was detected many times. The genes are TRBV7-9 and TRBJ2-2, with 11 positions matching TRBD1. J gave up 5 bases and V 2 bases, and 1 base lay outside the gene matches. This CDR3 comprises 15 residues. CDR1 is SEHNR, CDR2 FQNEAQ, per germline (reference sequence). CDR3 residues: CASSLRDRGTGELFF. The DNA for the CDR3 is TGTGCCAGCAGCTTAAGGGACAGGGGGACCGGGGAGCTGTTTTTT.

In DNA form, the CDR3 reads TGTGCCAGCAAAAGGGGGGACTACGAGCAGTACTTC. Its translation is CASKRGDYEQYF. This chain joins TRBV12-3 or TRBV12-4 and TRBJ2-7, with D perhaps matching TRBD1 or TRBD2 (6 bases each). Trimming removed 7 bases from V and 3 bases from J, with 10 bases in between. The CDR3 has 12 residues.

The chain is built from TRBV30 and TRBJ1-3, with D hard to call. The CDR3 loop spans 13 amino acids. With 4 bases removed from V and 4 bases from J, the gap between germline ends came to 11 bases. The germline V gene has CDR1 GTSNPN and CDR2 SVGIG (reference sequence). The CDR3 reads CAWNGGLGNTIYF. CDR3 nucleotide sequence: TGTGCCTGGAACGGAGGACTGGGAAACACCATATATTTT.

The rearrangement uses TRBV19 and TRBJ2-7, with 14 bases aligning to TRBD2. V dropped 1 base and J dropped 2; count of bases not matched to a gene: 7. This CDR3 is 18 amino acids long. The germline CDR1 and CDR2 sequences are LNHDA and SQIVND (reference sequence). CDR3 in DNA: TGTGCCAGTAGTATAGCCCTGGGACTAGCGGGGGTTACCTACGAGCAGTACTTC. Protein product: CASSIALGLAGVTYEQYF.

The CDR3 DNA follows: TGCAGTGCTAGGAGTTTAGCGGGAGGGCCGTACGAGCAGTACTTC. Its protein product is CSARSLAGGPYEQYF. V is TRBV20-1 and J is TRBJ2-7; 11 positions match TRBD2. CDR1 is DFQATT and CDR2 is SNEGSKA in the germline V gene (reference sequence). The CDR3 has 15 amino acids. The junction had 8 bases not matched to a gene; V was cut back by 3 bases and J by 4 bases.

The V gene is TRBV25-1, the J gene TRBJ2-3; 9 bases map to TRBD2. J gave up 2 bases and V 1 base, and 4 bases lay outside the gene matches. CDR1 and CDR2 (germline): MGHDK, SYGVNS. The CDR3 runs 16 residues. CDR3 sequence (DNA): TGTGCCAGCAGTGAATCGAGACTAGCGGTCACAGATACGCAGTATTTT. This encodes CASSESRLAVTDTQYF. Full variable domain (remainder filled in from reference TRBV25-1 and TRBJ2-3): EADIYQTPRYLVIGTGKKITLECSQTMGHDKMYWYQQDPGMELHLIHYSYGVNSTEKGDLSSESTVSRIRTEHFPLTLESARPSHTSQYLCASSESRLAVTDTQYFGPGTRLTVL.

The V and J genes are TRBV29-1 and TRBJ1-6; 9 bases align to TRBD1. Trimming removed 7 bases from V and 9 bases from J; junction bases left unmatched: 10. Germline V gene lookup returns CDR1 SQVTM and CDR2 ANQGSEA. This CDR3 comprises 14 residues. CDR3 in amino acids: CSALTGGKGSPLHF. In DNA, the CDR3 is TGCAGCGCCCTGACAGGGGGAAAGGGTTCACCCCTCCACTTT. The full variable domain, with the rest looked up from reference TRBV29-1 and TRBJ1-6, is SAVISQKPSRDICQRGTSLTIQCQVDSQVTMMFWYRQQPGQSLTLIATANQGSEATYESGFVIDKFPISRPNLTFSTLTVSNMSPEDSSIYLCSALTGGKGSPLHFGNGTRLTVT.

CDR3 sequence reads: CASSPTGGGVTYEQYF. The CDR3 DNA follows: TGTGCCAGCAGCCCCACCGGCGGTGGGGTTACCTACGAGCAGTACTTC. The rearrangement joins TRBV5-4 to TRBJ2-7; D is unresolved. Germline CDR1 reads SGHNT; CDR2 reads YYREEE (reference sequence). V dropped 4 bases and J dropped 2 bases, with 19 bases sitting between them. CDR3 size: 16 residues.

This clonotype has a count of ten or more. The V gene is TRBV20-1, the J gene TRBJ2-1, with 7 bases fitting TRBD2. The germline V gene encodes CDR1 DFQATT and CDR2 SNEGSKA (reference sequence). CDR3 length equals 15 residues. V trimming: 4 bases; J trimming: 3 bases; junction bases outside the gene matches: 9. CDR3 loop: CSAIWGGSGYNEQFF. The CDR3 nucleotides read TGCAGTGCTATATGGGGCGGGAGCGGCTACAATGAGCAGTTCTTC.

This chain links TRBV27 with TRBJ1-1, with unresolved D. The V end was cut by 3 bases, the J end by 2 bases, with 13 bases between. The germline V gene encodes CDR1 MNHEY and CDR2 SMNVEV (reference sequence). The CDR3 is made up of 15 amino acids. In nucleotides, the CDR3 is TGTGCCAGCAGTTTTAAGTTAACCCTAAACACTGAAGCTTTCTTT. Protein sequence: CASSFKLTLNTEAFF.

This clonotype was seen a few times. The chain employs TRBV20-1 and TRBJ2-5; D is uncertain. Trimming removed 5 bases from V and 5 bases from J, with 21 bases in between. The CDR3 totals 15 residues. The germline V gene encodes CDR1 DFQATT and CDR2 SNEGSKA (reference sequence). CDR3 DNA: TGCAGTGCTCGGCCCTCGGAGAGGACCTGGGAGACCCAGTACTTC. Amino acids: CSARPSERTWETQYF.

The chain joins TRBV7-9 to TRBJ2-3; 9 bases agree with TRBD1. Looked up from germline, CDR1 is SEHNR and CDR2 is FQNEAQ (reference sequence). V lost 8 bases to trimming and J lost 0 bases; unmatched junction nucleotides: 15. The CDR3 sequence is 18 residues long. The CDR3 DNA sequence: TGTGCCAGCGGGGACAGGGTTCCACTAGCGACTAGCACAGATACGCAGTATTTT. Its translation is CASGDRVPLATSTDTQYF.

This clonotype was detected a few times. The chain couples TRBV12-3 or TRBV12-4 to TRBJ1-2, with D possibly TRBD1 on 5 matching bases. This CDR3 region has 14 residues. The V and J ends lost 6 bases and 8 bases respectively, with 19 bases between them. This CDR3 reads CASSPDSLIRGYTF. The CDR3, as DNA: TGTGCCAGCAGCCCAGACAGCTTAATCAGGGGCTACACCTTC.

V is TRBV30 and J is TRBJ2-2, with D uncertain. CDR3 length: 14 residues. V was cut by 4 bases and J by 3 bases, with 12 bases left in between. Germline V gene sequence: CDR1 GTSNPN, CDR2 SVGIG (reference sequence). The CDR3 sequence is CAWKRMDHTGELFF. CDR3 DNA: TGTGCCTGGAAGAGGATGGACCACACCGGGGAGCTGTTTTTT. The variable domain in full, with the rest retrieved from reference TRBV30 and TRBJ2-2, is SQTIHQWPATLVQPVGSPLSLECTVEGTSNPNLYWYRQAAGRGLQLLFYSVGIGQISSEVPQNLSASRPQDRQFILSSKKLLLSDSGFYLCAWKRMDHTGELFFGEGSRLTVL.

This clonotype was seen only a few times. V is TRBV7-9 and J is TRBJ1-3, with D possibly TRBD1 on 5 matching bases. CDR1 SEHNR and CDR2 FQNEAQ come from the germline V gene (reference sequence). The CDR3 consists of 10 residues. With 4 bases removed from V and 14 bases from J, the gap between germline ends came to 9 bases. CDR3 residues: CASSSGTVYF. The CDR3 DNA follows: TGTGCCAGCAGCTCCGGGACCGTATATTTT.

This clonotype was counted only a few times. V usage is TRBV12-3 or TRBV12-4 and J usage is TRBJ2-5; the match to TRBD2 covers 8 bases. The J call is doubtful: the DNA matches TRBJ2-1 better. This CDR3 spans 17 amino acids. The CDR3 loop reads CASSFVGGDFRISEQFF. The CDR3 region has the DNA TGTGCCAGCAGTTTCGTCGGGGGGGACTTCCGAATCTCAGAGCAGTTCTTC.

The CDR3, as DNA: TGTGCCAGCAGTCCCCCGGGAGAGGTCTATGAGCAGTTCTTC. Its protein is CASSPPGEVYEQFF. The chain joins TRBV2 to TRBJ2-1; tentatively, D is TRBD2 (6 bases). V lost 5 bases, J lost 8 bases, and 16 bases lay in between. Germline-derived CDR1 and CDR2 are SNHLY and FYNNEI. The CDR3 loop spans 14 amino acids.

This clonotype has a handful of counts. The DNA of the CDR3 is TGTGCCAGCAGTCCTACAGGGGGCGACTATGGCTACACCTTC. Amino acid sequence: CASSPTGGDYGYTF. The genes are TRBV12-3 or TRBV12-4 and TRBJ1-2; TRBD1 matches 9 bases. V was clipped by 5 bases and J by 3 bases; unmatched bases: 4. The CDR3 spans 14 residues.

This clonotype turned up a few times. This rearrangement joins TRBV2 to TRBJ2-5; possibly TRBD1 for D (5 bases). The last part of the DNA fits TRBJ2-7 better; the J call may be wrong. Germline V lookup: CDR1 SNHLY, CDR2 FYNNEI. The CDR3 extends over 14 amino acids. The CDR3, as DNA: TGTGCCAGCAGTCCAGGACATCAAGGGGACGAGCAGTACTTC. Its translation: CASSPGHQGDEQYF.

The rearrangement links TRBV5-4 to TRBJ2-5; no definite D call. The V and J ends lost 1 base and 4 bases respectively, with 17 bases between them. The CDR3 has 16 residues. The germline V gene has CDR1 SGHNT and CDR2 YYREEE (reference sequence). CDR3 protein: CASSLIGLGWIETQYF. The CDR3 DNA follows: TGTGCCAGCAGCTTGATTGGGTTGGGCTGGATAGAGACCCAGTACTTC.

The V and J genes are TRBV6-1 and TRBJ2-2; 12 bases match TRBD2. The CDR3 covers 16 residues. V was clipped by 7 bases and J by 5 bases; unmatched bases: 8. Germline V gives CDR1 MNHNS, CDR2 SASEGT. DNA for the CDR3: TGTGCCAGCACCCAAAAGGGGACTAGCGGGACCGGGGAGCTGTTTTTT. Encoded protein: CASTQKGTSGTGELFF.

This clonotype came up a few times. The chain couples TRBV18 to TRBJ2-1, with a weak D call TRBD1 (6 bases). V was cut by 3 bases and J by 4 bases, with 10 bases left in between. The CDR3 consists of 14 residues. Per germline, CDR1 KGHSH and CDR2 LQKENI. CDR3 DNA sequence: TGTGCCAGCTCACCGGGGACACTTTACAATGAGCAGTTCTTC. This translates into CASSPGTLYNEQFF.

J is TRBJ2-3 and V is TRBV6-6; 11 bases agree with TRBD2. CDR3 length equals 15 residues. Trimming took 4 bases from V and 5 from J; bases not matched to a gene: 5. The V gene's germline CDR1 is MNHNY and CDR2 SVGAGI (reference sequence). The CDR3: CASSSGLAVQDTQYF. The CDR3 coding sequence is TGTGCCAGCAGTTCGGGACTAGCGGTTCAAGATACGCAGTATTTT.

This clonotype was counted between two and nine times. This chain uses TRBV12-3 or TRBV12-4 with TRBJ2-7; no clear D gene. CDR3 length equals 14 residues. V was pared by 6 bases and J by 0 bases, with 12 bases between. The CDR3 loop is CASSPTAGSYEQYF. The CDR3 DNA reads as TGTGCCAGCAGCCCCACAGCAGGCTCCTACGAGCAGTACTTC.